This T cell receptor beta chain came from a study of tissue T cells after allogeneic stem cell transplantation. Across the whole study: Patients with graft-versus-host disease had grafts: several unmodified, three CD34-selected and T-cell-depleted.

Looked up from germline, CDR1 is SGHDT and CDR2 is YYEEEE. The CDR3 covers 15 residues. The V end lost 0 bases, the J end lost 1 base, and 7 bases lay between the germline ends. A word on this clone: Its specificity is unknown.

Study results and limitations: The patient cohort was small and clinically heterogeneous, with limited sampling depth. Few T cell clones were shared across patients, but motif clusters showed tissue-specific shared signatures.

Enrolled prospectively were adult allogeneic hematopoietic cell transplant recipients whose graft-versus-host disease was steroid-refractory. All graft-versus-host disease patients had gastrointestinal involvement and received several lines of directed therapy. Generated by immunoSEQ multiplex PCR, the TCRdb table keeps only in-frame clones and is missing some. The repertoire holds 2,500 to 3,000 clones, with around 62% as singletons. The sample in question was duodenal tissue, obtained at autopsy. The chain recombines TRBV5-6 with TRBJ2-2; D unresolved. The sequence came from an older male patient with steroid-refractory graft-versus-host disease after an allogeneic stem cell transplant. These T cells may partly come from the graft donor. CDR3 sequence: CASSLGVLNTGELFF. The CDR3 DNA sequence: TGTGCCAGCAGCTTGGGGGTGTTGAACACCGGGGAGCTGTTTTTT.